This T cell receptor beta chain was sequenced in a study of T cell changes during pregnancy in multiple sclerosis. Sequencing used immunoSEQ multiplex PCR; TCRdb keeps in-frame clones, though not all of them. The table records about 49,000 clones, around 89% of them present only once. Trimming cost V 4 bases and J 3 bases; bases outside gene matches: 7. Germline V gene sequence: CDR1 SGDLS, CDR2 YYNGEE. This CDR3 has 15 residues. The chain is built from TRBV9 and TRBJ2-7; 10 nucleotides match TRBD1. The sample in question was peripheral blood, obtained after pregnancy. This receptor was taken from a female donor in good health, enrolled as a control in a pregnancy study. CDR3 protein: CASSSRQGAVYEQYF. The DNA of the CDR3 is TGTGCCAGCAGCTCCCGACAGGGGGCTGTCTACGAGCAGTACTTC.